The source of this T cell receptor (beta chain) is a study of blood T cell repertoires in COVID-19. Study-wide background: PBMCs, B-cell-depleted T cells, or T cells were the source of the cDNA or gDNA that made up the material.

The table came from immunoSEQ multiplex PCR; TCRdb's copy has only in-frame clones and leaves some out. The sample consists of tens of thousands of clones, around nine tenths of them appearing once. Sequencing was performed on peripheral blood. The clonotype comes from a woman aged 60-70 years with acute or convalescent COVID-19.

This CDR3 is CASSLGTGYPQFF. The CDR3 coding sequence is TGTGCCAGCAGCTTAGGAACAGGCTATCCTCAGTTCTTC. V is TRBV7-2 and J is TRBJ2-1; D is perhaps TRBD1 (5 bases). Trimming removed 1 base from V and 13 bases from J, with 14 bases in between. CDR1 is SGHTA, CDR2 FQGNSA, per germline. The CDR3 extends over 13 amino acids.